The 2 T cell receptor beta chains presented below share a single source sample, sequenced in a study of blood T cell repertoires in COVID-19. Profiled with immunoSEQ multiplex PCR; TCRdb holds only in-frame clones, not every one. The sample holds about 250,000 clones; about 90% are singletons and the top ten take around 3%. The sequenced material came from peripheral blood. All receptors come from a young man with active or convalescent COVID-19.

The gene calls are TRBV4-1 and TRBJ1-3; maybe TRBD1 (6 bases). V was cut by 0 bases and J by 4 bases, with 10 bases left in between. The V gene's germline CDR1 is MGHRA and CDR2 YSYEKL. The CDR3 length is 15 residues. The CDR3 reads CASSQDRGSGNTIYF. The CDR3 nucleotides are TGCGCCAGCAGCCAAGACAGGGGTAGCGGAAACACCATATATTTT.

The chain employs TRBV28 and TRBJ1-5; TRBD1 matches 10 bases. The CDR3 is made up of 21 amino acids. CDR1 MDHEN and CDR2 SYDVKM come from the germline V gene. V was pared by 7 bases and J by 6 bases, with 27 bases of the junction left unmatched. The CDR3 loop is CASNLNLRDRGRTPAGQPQHF. DNA for the CDR3: TGTGCCAGCAACCTTAATCTCCGGGACAGGGGCCGTACCCCTGCTGGTCAGCCCCAGCATTTT.